These 21 T cell receptor beta chains came from one sample sequenced in a study of shared clonotypes between healthy human individuals. Libraries were prepared by immunoSEQ multiplex PCR; TCRdb keeps only in-frame clonotypes and omits some of them. The data contain over a million clones, about 84% of them singletons. Material for sequencing was memory CD4+ T cells from PBMCs. This sample's subset: CD45RA-negative fraction. These receptors originate from a man aged 18 to 35 in good health. Some clones in this sample may be carry-over from other donors' samples.

The chain is built from TRBV28 and TRBJ1-5, with D perhaps matching TRBD1 (6 bases). The V gene lost 5 bases and the J gene lost 0 bases, with 14 bases spanning the gap. The CDR3 contains 16 residues. Germline V lookup: CDR1 MDHEN, CDR2 SYDVKM. CDR3 residues: CASSATGAYSNQPQHF. DNA for the CDR3: TGTGCCAGCAGTGCGACAGGAGCTTATAGCAATCAGCCCCAGCATTTT.

The CDR3 bases are TGTGCCACCAGCAGAGATCTCGGGAGGAACACCGGGGAGCTGTTTTTT. It is translated as CATSRDLGRNTGELFF. The chain combines TRBV15 with TRBJ2-2, with D possibly being TRBD2 (6 bases). The CDR3 loop spans 16 amino acids. Germline V lookup: CDR1 LNHNV, CDR2 YYDKDF (reference sequence). V lost 0 bases to trimming and J lost 1 base, with 9 bases between them.

This clone was observed a single time. This chain links TRBV5-1 with TRBJ2-2, with D possibly being TRBD1 (5 bases). The CDR3 sequence is 15 residues long. In germline, CDR1 is SGHRS, CDR2 YFSETQ. V gave up 6 bases and J gave up 1 base, with 13 bases separating them. CDR3 region: CASTFWQGNTGELFF. In DNA, the CDR3 is TGCGCCAGCACCTTTTGGCAGGGGAACACCGGGGAGCTGTTTTTT.

This clone was detected ten times or more. This chain connects TRBV28 to TRBJ1-5; D ambiguous. Germline V gives CDR1 MDHEN, CDR2 SYDVKM. Trimming left V 5 bases short and J 4 bases short, with 24 bases between. The CDR3 has 18 amino acids. In nucleotides, the CDR3 is TGTGCCAGCAGTCCTCTTTCAGGCTCCGCCGGGTCGAATCAGCCCCAGCATTTT. It encodes CASSPLSGSAGSNQPQHF.

This clone was observed once. The CDR3: CASSLVASAEQFF. CDR3 bases: TGTGCCAGCAGCTTAGTAGCTTCGGCTGAGCAGTTCTTC. The V and J genes are TRBV7-8 and TRBJ2-1; unclear D gene. The germline CDR1 and CDR2 sequences are SGHVS and FQNEAQ. The CDR3 loop spans 13 amino acids. The V and J ends lost 1 base and 9 bases respectively, with 10 bases between them.

This chain connects TRBV4-2 to TRBJ2-7; a weak D match, TRBD1 (8 bases). The V end was cut by 5 bases, the J end by 3 bases, with 20 bases between. The V gene's germline CDR1 is LGHNA and CDR2 YNFKEQ. This CDR3 comprises 16 residues. The CDR3 DNA reads as TGTGCCAGCAGCAAGGGAGGGACAGGAGGTGGCTACGAGCAGTACTTC. This translates into CASSKGGTGGGYEQYF.

The J gene is TRBJ2-3, the V gene TRBV9; D perhaps matches TRBD2 (6 bases). Trimming cost V 0 bases and J 1 base, with 9 bases left between them. The CDR3 totals 15 residues. Germline V CDR1 and CDR2: SGDLS, YYNGEE. CDR3 protein: CASSVETGGTDTQYF. The CDR3 region has the DNA TGTGCCAGCAGCGTAGAGACGGGGGGCACAGATACGCAGTATTTT.

The J gene is TRBJ1-1, the V gene TRBV9; TRBD1 matches at 7 bases. The J segment lost 0 bases and the V segment lost 3 bases, leaving 8 bases of the junction unmatched. The CDR3 contains 16 residues. Germline V gives CDR1 SGDLS, CDR2 YYNGEE. The CDR3 loop is CASSARQGPLNTEAFF. As DNA, the CDR3 is TGTGCCAGCAGCGCTAGACAGGGACCTTTGAACACTGAAGCTTTCTTT.

The rearrangement joins TRBV2 to TRBJ1-1; tentative D call: TRBD1 (5 bases). The V gene lost 4 bases and the J gene lost 1 base, with 10 bases spanning the gap. This CDR3 spans 14 amino acids. CDR1 SNHLY and CDR2 FYNNEI come from the germline V gene. The CDR3 sequence is CASSVKGPNTEAFF. Written as DNA, the CDR3 is TGTGCCAGCAGTGTAAAGGGGCCGAACACTGAAGCTTTCTTT. Full variable domain (missing parts from reference TRBV2 and TRBJ1-1): EPEVTQTPSHQVTQMGQEVILRCVPISNHLYFYWYRQILGQKVEFLVSFYNNEISEKSEIFDDQFSVERPDGSNFTLKIRSTKLEDSAMYFCASSVKGPNTEAFFGQGTRLTVV.

The table lists this clone with a few counts. The chain joins TRBV5-1 to TRBJ1-1, with 7 bases that match TRBD1. The CDR3 contains 14 residues. Germline-derived CDR1 and CDR2 are SGHRS and YFSETQ. The junction had 2 bases not matched to a gene; V was cut back by 3 bases and J by 0 bases. The CDR3 region is CASSSQGLNTEAFF. The CDR3 bases are TGCGCCAGCAGCTCACAGGGGTTGAACACTGAAGCTTTCTTT.

The chain joins TRBV6-5 to TRBJ2-7; D is possibly TRBD1 (6 bases). V was shortened by 5 bases and J by 2 bases, with 16 bases between the two germline ends. The CDR3 length is 15 residues. Germline assignment: CDR1 MNHEY and CDR2 SVGAGI. The CDR3 spells CASSPQTGSTYEQYF. CDR3 DNA sequence: TGTGCCAGCAGTCCCCAGACAGGTTCTACCTACGAGCAGTACTTC.

This chain joins TRBV29-1 and TRBJ1-2; D may be TRBD1 (6 bases). Trimming left V 6 bases short and J 2 bases short, with 10 bases between. The CDR3 totals 12 residues. Looked up from germline, CDR1 is SQVTM and CDR2 is ANQGSEA. CDR3 amino acids: CSVRQENYGYTF. The DNA of the CDR3 is TGCAGCGTACGACAGGAAAACTATGGCTACACCTTC.

J is TRBJ2-4 and V is TRBV11-2; D gene uncertain. The CDR3 has 15 amino acids. Germline V gene sequence: CDR1 SGHAT, CDR2 FQNNGV. Between the trimmed V and J ends, which lost 2 bases and 4 bases, there was a span of 12 bases. As DNA, the CDR3 is TGTGCCAGCAGCTTAATGATTGCAGATAAAAACATTCAGTACTTC. It codes for CASSLMIADKNIQYF.

The chain couples TRBV7-7 to TRBJ2-7; D is possibly TRBD1 (5 bases). Germline-derived CDR1 and CDR2 are SSHAT and FNYEAQ (reference sequence). V was clipped by 5 bases and J by 3 bases, with 11 bases between them. The CDR3 has 13 residues. CDR3 in amino acids: CASSPDRNYEQYF. The CDR3 nucleotides read TGTGCCAGCAGCCCCGACAGAAACTACGAGCAGTACTTC.

The chain combines TRBV6-5 with TRBJ1-5; D uncertain. Germline V lookup: CDR1 MNHEY, CDR2 SVGAGI. The CDR3 is 15 residues long. V was trimmed by 6 bases and J by 0 bases, leaving 12 bases between them. This CDR3 reads CASRRTDYSNQPQHF. The CDR3 region has the DNA TGTGCCAGCAGAAGGACTGATTATAGCAATCAGCCCCAGCATTTT.

This chain links TRBV6-1 with TRBJ2-3, with 8 bases aligning to TRBD2. Trimming cost V 2 bases and J 4 bases; bases outside gene matches: 11. The V gene's germline CDR1 is MNHNS and CDR2 SASEGT. There are 17 residues in the CDR3. CDR3 DNA sequence: TGTGCCAGCAGTGAAACGGGACTAGGAGTTTTTGCAGATACGCAGTATTTT. It specifies CASSETGLGVFADTQYF.

The chain has TRBV27 and TRBJ2-3, with D tentatively TRBD1 (7 bases). From germline, CDR1 is MNHEY and CDR2 SMNVEV (reference sequence). The CDR3 is made up of 15 amino acids. V was cut by 5 bases and J by 1 base, with 13 bases left in between. CDR3 residues: CASSNRGGGTDTQYF. DNA for the CDR3: TGTGCCAGCAGTAACAGGGGAGGAGGCACAGATACGCAGTATTTT.

V is TRBV6-5 and J is TRBJ2-7, with 7 bases aligning to TRBD1. V was clipped by 0 bases and J by 4 bases; unmatched bases: 6. Germline-derived CDR1 and CDR2 are MNHEY and SVGAGI. This CDR3 contains 15 residues. CDR3 sequence (DNA): TGTGCCAGCAGTTACTCACACAGGGGTGGGTACGAGCAGTACTTC. This codes for CASSYSHRGGYEQYF.

About this clone: This sample also contains other DNA sequences that code for the same CDR3. The chain links TRBV6-1 to TRBJ2-2, with 11 bases matching TRBD1. CDR1 MNHNS and CDR2 SASEGT come from the germline V gene. The CDR3 is 14 amino acids. J gave up 6 bases and V 4 bases, and 1 base lay outside the gene matches. In DNA, the CDR3 is TGTGCCAGCAGTGGGGACAGGGGGGCCGGGGAGCTGTTTTTT. It yields the protein CASSGDRGAGELFF.

This rearrangement joins TRBV6-1 to TRBJ1-3, with D perhaps matching TRBD1 (5 bases). Germline V CDR1 and CDR2: MNHNS, SASEGT. The V gene lost 3 bases and the J gene lost 1 base, with 13 bases spanning the gap. This CDR3 spans 16 amino acids. CDR3 sequence (DNA): TGTGCCAGCAGTGACTTTTGGGGGACGTCTGGAAACACCATATATTTT. Its protein product is CASSDFWGTSGNTIYF.

Only one count was recorded for this clone. This chain joins TRBV10-3 and TRBJ1-2; 8 bases match TRBD1. CDR1 is ENHRY and CDR2 is SYGVKD in the germline V gene. CDR3 size: 16 residues. V trimming: 4 bases; J trimming: 3 bases; junction bases outside the gene matches: 10. DNA of the CDR3: TGTGCCATCAGTGGGGCCGGGCCAGGGGGCGACTATGGCTACACCTTC. Amino acids: CAISGAGPGGDYGYTF.